The 4 T cell receptor beta chains given below trace back to one sample, sequenced in a study of STAT5B mutations in CD4+ large granular lymphocyte leukemia. Repertoires were generated with immunoSEQ multiplex PCR, while TCRdb's copy carries only in-frame clones and drops some. This table holds 40,000 to 55,000 clones, roughly four fifths found once. Sample: CD4+ T cells from blood buffy coats. The source is a human donor in good health.

This clone was counted once. The chain couples TRBV28 to TRBJ2-6; D remains unclear. The CDR3 covers 15 residues. V lost 3 bases and J lost 4, with 10 bases in between. CDR1 and CDR2 (germline): MDHEN, SYDVKM. DNA for the CDR3: TGTGCCAGCAGTTTTGCCCTCCGGGGGGCCAACGTCCTGACTTTC. Residues: CASSFALRGANVLTF.

V usage is TRBV6-6 and J usage is TRBJ1-5, with a weak D call TRBD1 (6 bases). Per the germline V gene, CDR1 is MNHNY and CDR2 is SVGAGI (reference sequence). The CDR3 has 13 residues. Trimming removed 8 bases at V and 1 base at J, with 9 bases between. In nucleotides, the CDR3 is TGTGCCAGCGACAGGAGAAGCAATCAGCCCCAGCATTTT. Its translation is CASDRRSNQPQHF.

The rearrangement joins TRBV19 to TRBJ2-5; a weak D match, TRBD2 (6 bases). The germline V gene has CDR1 LNHDA and CDR2 SQIVND (reference sequence). The length of the CDR3 is 16 residues. With 1 base removed from V and 5 bases from J, the gap between germline ends came to 17 bases. CDR3 coding DNA: TGTGCCAGTAGTATAGTAGGAGGAGGGAGTCGGGAGACCCAGTACTTC. Protein sequence: CASSIVGGGSRETQYF.

The chain carries TRBV4-1 and TRBJ2-7; D ambiguous. V was pared by 6 bases and J by 5 bases, with 14 bases between. Germline V gene data show CDR1 as MGHRA and CDR2 as YSYEKL. The CDR3 runs to 13 residues. This CDR3 is CASSHQLGNEQYF. CDR3 sequence (DNA): TGCGCCAGCAGTCACCAGTTAGGGAACGAGCAGTACTTC.